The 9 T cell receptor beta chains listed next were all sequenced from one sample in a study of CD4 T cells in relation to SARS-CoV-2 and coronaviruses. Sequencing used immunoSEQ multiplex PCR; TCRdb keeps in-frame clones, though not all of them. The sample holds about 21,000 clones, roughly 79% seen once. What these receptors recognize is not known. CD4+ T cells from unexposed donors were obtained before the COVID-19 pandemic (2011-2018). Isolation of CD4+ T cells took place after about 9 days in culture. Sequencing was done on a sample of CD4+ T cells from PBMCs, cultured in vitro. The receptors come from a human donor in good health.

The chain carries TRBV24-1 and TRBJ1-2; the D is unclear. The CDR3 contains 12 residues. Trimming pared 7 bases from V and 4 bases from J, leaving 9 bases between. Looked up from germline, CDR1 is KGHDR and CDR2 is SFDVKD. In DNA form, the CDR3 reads TGTGCCACCAGCCCGGGTAGCTATGGCTACACCTTC. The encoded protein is CATSPGSYGYTF.

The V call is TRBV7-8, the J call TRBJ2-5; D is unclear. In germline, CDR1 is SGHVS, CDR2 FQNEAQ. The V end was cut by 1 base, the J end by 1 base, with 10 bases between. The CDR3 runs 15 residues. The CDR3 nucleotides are TGTGCCAGCAGCTTAGAATACGGCAGCCAAGAGACCCAGTACTTC. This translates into CASSLEYGSQETQYF.

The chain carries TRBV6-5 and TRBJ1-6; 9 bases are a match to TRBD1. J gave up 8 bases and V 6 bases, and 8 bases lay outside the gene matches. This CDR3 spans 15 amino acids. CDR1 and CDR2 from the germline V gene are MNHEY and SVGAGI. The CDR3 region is CASRAGTGLDSPLHF. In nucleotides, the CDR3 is TGTGCCAGCAGGGCCGGGACAGGGTTGGATTCACCCCTCCACTTT.

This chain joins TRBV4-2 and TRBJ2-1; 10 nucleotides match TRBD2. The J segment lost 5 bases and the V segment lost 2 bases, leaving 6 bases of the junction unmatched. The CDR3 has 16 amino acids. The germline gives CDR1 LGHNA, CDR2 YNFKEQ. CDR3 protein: CASSQLGGLANNEQFF. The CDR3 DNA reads TGTGCCAGCAGCCAATTGGGGGGACTAGCGAACAATGAGCAGTTCTTC.

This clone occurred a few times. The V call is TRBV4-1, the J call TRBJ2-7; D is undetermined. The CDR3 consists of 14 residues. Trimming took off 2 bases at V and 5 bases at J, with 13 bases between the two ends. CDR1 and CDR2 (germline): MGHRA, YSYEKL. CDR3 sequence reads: CASSQPYPMNEQYF. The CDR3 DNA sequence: TGCGCCAGCAGCCAACCCTACCCAATGAACGAGCAGTACTTC.

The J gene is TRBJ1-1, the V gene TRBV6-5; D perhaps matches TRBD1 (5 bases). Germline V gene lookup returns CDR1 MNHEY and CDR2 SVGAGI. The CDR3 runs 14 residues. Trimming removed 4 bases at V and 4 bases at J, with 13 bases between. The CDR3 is CASSLQAWGTEAFF. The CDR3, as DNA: TGTGCCAGCAGTTTACAGGCCTGGGGCACTGAAGCTTTCTTT.

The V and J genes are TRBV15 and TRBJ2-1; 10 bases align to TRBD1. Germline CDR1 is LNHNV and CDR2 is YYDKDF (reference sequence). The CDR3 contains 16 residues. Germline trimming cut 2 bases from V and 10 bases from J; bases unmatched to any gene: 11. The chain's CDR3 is CATSRPRDRGLGEQFF. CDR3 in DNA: TGTGCCACCAGCAGACCCCGGGACAGGGGATTAGGGGAGCAGTTCTTC.

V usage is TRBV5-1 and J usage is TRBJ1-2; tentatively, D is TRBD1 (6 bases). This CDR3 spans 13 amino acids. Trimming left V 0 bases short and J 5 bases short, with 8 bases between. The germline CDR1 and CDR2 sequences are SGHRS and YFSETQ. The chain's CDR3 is CASSLDREYGYTF. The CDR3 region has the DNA TGCGCCAGCAGCTTGGACAGGGAATATGGCTACACCTTC.

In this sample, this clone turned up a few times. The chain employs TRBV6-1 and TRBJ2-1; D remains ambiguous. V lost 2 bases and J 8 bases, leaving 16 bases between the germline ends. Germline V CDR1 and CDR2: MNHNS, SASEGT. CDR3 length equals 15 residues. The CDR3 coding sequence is TGTGCCAGCAGTGAAAGTCGTACGTACGTCGATGAGCAGTTCTTC. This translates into CASSESRTYVDEQFF.